These 14 T cell receptor beta chains originate from one sample sequenced in a study of control samples from healthy donors and cancer patients. Assay used: immunoSEQ multiplex PCR; TCRdb lists only in-frame clones, some missing. The profile shows approximately 150,000 clones, 85% to 90% of them singletons. The sample comprised blood. The receptors shown here come from a man in his late teens or twenties in good health.

The chain has TRBV6-2 or TRBV6-3 and TRBJ1-1; D is uncertain. Germline lookup yields CDR1 MNHEY and CDR2 SVGEGT. The V gene lost 6 bases and the J gene lost 3 bases, with 8 bases spanning the gap. This CDR3 comprises 12 residues. The CDR3 coding sequence is TGTGCCAGCAGCCAACTATACACTGAAGCTTTCTTT. Its translation: CASSQLYTEAFF.

The rearrangement joins TRBV4-2 to TRBJ2-5; no reliable D call. This CDR3 has 14 residues. From germline, CDR1 is LGHNA and CDR2 YNFKEQ. The ends were cut back, 1 base at V and 5 bases at J, with 11 bases in the middle. The CDR3 spells CASSQGASRETQYF. The CDR3 bases are TGTGCCAGCAGCCAAGGGGCCAGTAGGGAGACCCAGTACTTC.

The V gene is TRBV30, the J gene TRBJ1-5, with 7 bases lining up with TRBD1. This CDR3 is 15 amino acids long. V shed 4 bases, J shed 1 base, and the junction held 7 bases outside the gene matches. CDR1 and CDR2 (germline): GTSNPN, SVGIG (reference sequence). Written as DNA, the CDR3 is TGTGCCTGGAAGTTAGGGGGCTTGAGCAATCAGCCCCAGCATTTT. Protein product: CAWKLGGLSNQPQHF.

The gene calls are TRBV19 and TRBJ2-5; possibly TRBD1 for D (6 bases). The length of the CDR3 is 15 residues. CDR1 and CDR2 (germline): LNHDA, SQIVND (reference sequence). With 1 base removed from V and 0 bases from J, the gap between germline ends came to 9 bases. The DNA of the CDR3 is TGTGCCAGTAGTATAGTAACAGGGTACCAAGAGACCCAGTACTTC. It codes for CASSIVTGYQETQYF. Using reference TRBV19 and TRBJ2-5 for the parts outside the CDR3, the full variable domain is DGGITQSPKYLFRKEGQNVTLSCEQNLNHDAMYWYRQDPGQGLRLIYYSQIVNDFQKGDIAEGYSVSREKKESFPLTVTSAQKNPTAFYLCASSIVTGYQETQYFGPGTRLLVL.

V usage is TRBV27 and J usage is TRBJ1-3; D ambiguous. This CDR3 comprises 15 residues. Germline values: CDR1 MNHEY, CDR2 SMNVEV (reference sequence). V was shortened by 4 bases and J by 0 bases, with 10 bases between the two germline ends. CDR3 sequence (DNA): TGTGCCAGCAGTTCGTTTGGCAGCTCTGGAAACACCATATATTTT. Its translation is CASSSFGSSGNTIYF.

The V gene is TRBV28, the J gene TRBJ1-2; unclear D gene. The CDR3 length is 14 residues. Germline V gives CDR1 MDHEN, CDR2 SYDVKM. V lost 1 base and J 5 bases, leaving 11 bases between the germline ends. The CDR3 spells CASSLSSGAYGYTF. In DNA, the CDR3 is TGTGCCAGCAGTTTATCGTCGGGTGCGTATGGCTACACCTTC.

The rearrangement joins TRBV5-1 to TRBJ2-3; no clear D gene. V dropped 3 bases and J dropped 0 bases, with 8 bases sitting between them. Germline V lookup: CDR1 SGHRS, CDR2 YFSETQ. The CDR3 covers 14 residues. This CDR3 reads CASSSEASTDTQYF. CDR3 DNA sequence: TGCGCCAGCAGCTCAGAGGCTAGCACAGATACGCAGTATTTT. Full variable domain (rest looked up from reference TRBV5-1 and TRBJ2-3): KAGVTQTPRYLIKTRGQQVTLSCSPISGHRSVSWYQQTPGQGLQFLFEYFSETQRNKGNFPGRFSGRQFSNSRSEMNVSTLELGDSALYLCASSSEASTDTQYFGPGTRLTVL.

This rearrangement joins TRBV18 to TRBJ2-1, with D possibly matching TRBD2 (6 bases). Germline CDR1 is KGHSH and CDR2 is LQKENI. V shed 0 bases and J shed 2 bases, with 14 bases lying between them. The CDR3 contains 17 residues. CDR3 sequence reads: CASSPPEGNPTYNEQFF. Here the CDR3 DNA reads TGTGCCAGCTCACCACCGGAGGGAAACCCTACCTACAATGAGCAGTTCTTC.

The chain combines TRBV28 with TRBJ2-3, with 7 bases aligning to TRBD2. Germline CDR1 MDHEN, CDR2 SYDVKM. This CDR3 is built from 14 residues. After removal of 6 bases from V and 2 bases from J, the junction contained 5 bases not matched to a gene. The DNA of the CDR3 is TGTGCCAGCAGGACTAGCTCTTACACAGATACGCAGTATTTT. Translating gives CASRTSSYTDTQYF.

The chain uses TRBV18 and TRBJ2-5, with unresolved D. The CDR3 is made up of 15 amino acids. The ends were cut back, 2 bases at V and 2 bases at J, with 12 bases in the middle. Germline CDR1 and CDR2: KGHSH and LQKENI. In DNA form, the CDR3 reads TGTGCCAGCTCACCAAGTCAGACACAACAAGAGACCCAGTACTTC. This translates into CASSPSQTQQETQYF.

In this sample, this clone turned up once. V is TRBV19 and J is TRBJ2-5; D gene uncertain. Germline V CDR1 and CDR2: LNHDA, SQIVND (reference sequence). CDR3 length: 11 amino acids. V lost 7 bases to trimming and J lost 5 bases, with 8 bases between them. DNA of the CDR3: TGTGCCAGTACCCTGGGGGAGACCCAGTACTTC. Protein sequence: CASTLGETQYF.

This chain connects TRBV24-1 to TRBJ2-3, with 12 positions matching TRBD2. Trimming took 3 bases from V and 5 from J; bases not matched to a gene: 8. This CDR3 spans 17 amino acids. Germline V lookup: CDR1 KGHDR, CDR2 SFDVKD. The CDR3 reads CATSDPTPGLAGDTQYF. CDR3 DNA: TGTGCCACCAGTGATCCAACTCCGGGACTAGCGGGAGATACGCAGTATTTT.

This rearrangement joins TRBV7-4 to TRBJ2-3, with unresolved D. In germline, CDR1 is SGHVT, CDR2 SQSDAQ. This CDR3 has 15 amino acids. V was trimmed by 2 bases and J by 2 bases, leaving 11 bases between them. The CDR3 protein is CASSLFRQNTDTQYF. The CDR3 bases are TGTGCCAGCAGCTTATTTCGGCAGAACACAGATACGCAGTATTTT.

This chain uses TRBV30 with TRBJ2-6, with D perhaps matching TRBD1 (6 bases). V lost 2 bases and J lost 1, with 6 bases in between. The germline CDR1 and CDR2 sequences are GTSNPN and SVGIG (reference sequence). The CDR3 loop spans 14 amino acids. CDR3 sequence reads: CAWSTGSGANVLTF. The CDR3 DNA sequence: TGTGCCTGGAGTACAGGGTCTGGGGCCAACGTCCTGACTTTC.